The clone carrying this T cell receptor (beta chain) was counted a single time. The sample comes from a study of T cells in tumors and immune-related adverse events. Method: immunoSEQ multiplex PCR; TCRdb's copy keeps in-frame clones and lacks some. The repertoire includes about 24,000 clones, approximately 90% of them detected once, and approximately 1.4% sits in the top ten. This CDR3 spans 14 amino acids. The V gene's germline CDR1 is SGHVS and CDR2 FNYEAQ. The ends lost 5 bases at V and 5 bases at J; junction bases unmatched: 4. The sample consisted of lymph node tissue, taken from a patient treated with anti-PD-1 therapy. This receptor was taken from a female donor with metastatic renal cell carcinoma. The chain recombines TRBV7-6 with TRBJ2-5; 11 bases align to TRBD1. The CDR3 here is CASSRGTGGETQYF. The CDR3 DNA reads as TGTGCCAGCAGCAGGGGGACAGGGGGGGAGACCCAGTACTTC.